This TCR beta chain comes out of a study of breast tumors, draining lymph nodes, adjacent tissues. Breast cancer patients provided tissue from their axillary draining lymph nodes. TCRdb reprocessed the multiplex PCR reads with MiXCR, giving one entry per CDR3 protein. The sample consists of 150,000 to 200,000 distinct CDR3 sequences, about 30% of them appearing once. This clonotype was seen ten or more times. The antigen remains undetermined. Since a much larger clone is just one base distant, this may be a read error. Study-level points and caveats: Tumor T cell lymph node origin was a supported hypothesis, not proven. Tumor TCR diversity was below lymph nodes but above nontumor tissue. Findings are consistent with lymph node origin and intratumoral expansion of most tumor T cells.

This receptor was obtained from a female donor with breast cancer. Some clones in this sample may be carry-over from other donors' samples. Sequenced sample: axillary lymph node tissue.

In DNA, the CDR3 is TGCAGTGCTGCGAAAACCAGGTCAAACACTGAGCAGTTCTTC. It translates to CSAAKTRSNTEQFF. This chain uses TRBV20-1 with TRBJ2-1; D gene uncertain. The CDR3 length is 14 residues. The V end lost 5 bases, the J end lost 9 bases, and 20 bases lay between the germline ends. Germline V gene lookup returns CDR1 DFQATT and CDR2 SNEGSKA (reference sequence).